This TCR beta chain was retrieved from a study of cytomegalovirus exposure and HLA in healthy donors. The CDR3 has 18 residues. CDR1 and CDR2 (germline): LGHNA, YSLEER. Trimming cost V 0 bases and J 5 bases, with 21 bases left between them. The repertoire was sequenced with immunoSEQ multiplex PCR; TCRdb's copy has only in-frame clones and lacks some. The repertoire holds about 340,000 clones, 70% to 90% seen once, with about 0.8% in the top ten. This sequence joins TRBV4-3 and TRBJ2-3; weak D call: TRBD2 (6 bases). Source material: PBMCs. This clonotype was obtained from a young woman in good health and CMV-seronegative. CDR3 nucleotides: TGCGCCAGCAGCCAAGATGGTAGTACGGGGGAGGATGTAGATACGCAGTATTTT. Translated: CASSQDGSTGEDVDTQYF.